This entry lists 15 T cell receptor beta chains sequenced from one sample in a study of control samples from healthy donors and cancer patients. The table came from immunoSEQ multiplex PCR; TCRdb's copy has only in-frame clones and leaves some out. The data show roughly 76,000 clones, roughly 94% seen once. Input material: blood. Receptors originate from a woman aged 18-29 years in good health.

CDR3: CAISEVDVNQPQHF. CDR3 DNA sequence: TGTGCCATCAGTGAGGTTGACGTCAATCAGCCCCAGCATTTT. The chain couples TRBV10-3 to TRBJ1-5; D ambiguous. The CDR3 is made up of 14 amino acids. The V end was cut by 2 bases, the J end by 3 bases, with 8 bases between. CDR1 is ENHRY and CDR2 is SYGVKD in the germline V gene.

This chain joins TRBV13 and TRBJ2-3, with D unresolved. Trimming stripped 4 bases from V and 1 base from J, with 12 bases between. The CDR3 runs to 15 residues. Germline V CDR1 and CDR2: PRHDT, FYEKMQ (reference sequence). The CDR3 protein is CASSSLPPGTDTQYF. DNA for the CDR3: TGTGCCAGCAGCTCACTACCCCCGGGCACAGATACGCAGTATTTT.

This chain links TRBV23-1 with TRBJ2-7; 9 bases align to TRBD2. TRBV23-1 is an open reading frame whose function is uncertain. Trimming cost V 0 bases and J 1 base; bases outside gene matches: 7. CDR3 size: 17 residues. DNA for the CDR3: TGCGCCAGCAGTCAATCACCGGGGCTAGCGGGGTCCTACGAGCAGTACTTC. Protein sequence: CASSQSPGLAGSYEQYF.

The genes are TRBV7-9 and TRBJ1-1; 11 bases fit TRBD1. CDR1 is SEHNR, CDR2 FQNEAQ, per germline (reference sequence). The CDR3 contains 15 residues. J was trimmed by 3 bases and V by 1 base; bases with no gene match: 1. The CDR3 loop reads CASSLGTGGDTEAFF. The CDR3 coding sequence is TGTGCCAGCAGCTTAGGGACAGGGGGCGACACTGAAGCTTTCTTT.

DNA of the CDR3: TGTGCCACCAGCGACACGACAGGGGCCGAGCAGTACTTC. Protein product: CATSDTTGAEQYF. The rearrangement joins TRBV27 to TRBJ2-7, with 8 bases aligning to TRBD1. This CDR3 comprises 13 residues. From germline, CDR1 is MNHEY and CDR2 SMNVEV (reference sequence). V was clipped by 10 bases and J by 6 bases; unmatched bases: 11.

In this sample, this clone turned up once. The rearrangement joins TRBV4-1 to TRBJ2-1; 10 bases agree with TRBD2. The germline gives CDR1 MGHRA, CDR2 YSYEKL. The CDR3 runs to 15 residues. J gave up 6 bases and V 2 bases, and 4 bases lay outside the gene matches. CDR3 nucleotide sequence: TGCGCCAGCAGCCAACTAGCGGGAGTGCCCAATGAGCAGTTCTTC. This gives the protein CASSQLAGVPNEQFF.

The V call is TRBV12-3 or TRBV12-4, the J call TRBJ1-1; D remains ambiguous. Trimming left V 5 bases short and J 7 bases short, with 11 bases between. The CDR3 contains 12 residues. CDR3 in amino acids: CASSRNSYEAFF. The CDR3 DNA reads as TGTGCCAGCAGTCGGAACAGCTATGAAGCTTTCTTT.

This rearrangement joins TRBV7-9 to TRBJ1-4; weak D call: TRBD1 (6 bases). This CDR3 comprises 15 residues. V was clipped by 5 bases and J by 3 bases, with 13 bases between them. Germline loops: CDR1 SEHNR, CDR2 FQNEAQ (reference sequence). The CDR3 DNA sequence: TGTGCCAGCAGCCGGGGCACAGGGTCTAATGAAAAACTGTTTTTT. It codes for CASSRGTGSNEKLFF.

The V call is TRBV6-2 or TRBV6-3, the J call TRBJ2-1; D remains ambiguous. The V gene's germline CDR1 is MNHEY and CDR2 SVGEGT. The CDR3 covers 14 residues. Trimming left V 6 bases short and J 4 bases short, with 13 bases between. The CDR3 protein is CASSKTGEYNEQFF. The CDR3, as DNA: TGTGCCAGCAGCAAAACCGGCGAATACAATGAGCAGTTCTTC.

The chain recombines TRBV28 with TRBJ2-7; TRBD1 is a possible D gene (5 bases). Trimming removed 4 bases at V and 1 base at J, with 20 bases between. The CDR3 length is 17 residues. Germline-derived CDR1 and CDR2 are MDHEN and SYDVKM. CDR3 amino acids: CASSSKQPWTPSYEQYF. CDR3 nucleotides: TGTGCCAGCAGTTCCAAACAACCCTGGACACCGTCCTACGAGCAGTACTTC.

The chain recombines TRBV9 with TRBJ2-6; unclear D gene. The CDR3 is 14 residues long. Germline CDR1 SGDLS, CDR2 YYNGEE. V lost 4 bases and J 0 bases, leaving 5 bases between the germline ends. The CDR3 is CASSPVSGANVLTF. The CDR3 nucleotides read TGTGCCAGCAGCCCTGTCTCTGGGGCCAACGTCCTGACTTTC.

This chain joins TRBV20-1 and TRBJ1-6; D call uncertain. This CDR3 contains 14 residues. Germline V gene lookup returns CDR1 DFQATT and CDR2 SNEGSKA (reference sequence). The germline V and J ends were trimmed by 3 bases and 5 bases, with 11 bases remaining between them. The CDR3 coding sequence is TGCAGTGCTAGTGACCCCCGCAATAATTCACCCCTCCACTTT. Amino acids: CSASDPRNNSPLHF.

DNA for the CDR3: TGCAGCGTGGCAGGGGGCAATGAGCAGTTCTTC. Protein product: CSVAGGNEQFF. The rearrangement uses TRBV29-1 and TRBJ2-1; 7 nucleotides agree with TRBD1. CDR3 length: 11 amino acids. J lost 6 bases, V lost 6 bases, and 2 bases had no gene match. CDR1 is SQVTM, CDR2 ANQGSEA, per germline.

The chain combines TRBV27 with TRBJ1-1; 7 bases map to TRBD1. CDR3 length equals 16 residues. Trimming removed 0 bases from V and 0 bases from J; junction bases left unmatched: 4. Germline assignment: CDR1 MNHEY and CDR2 SMNVEV (reference sequence). The CDR3 spells CASSLSRTGLNTEAFF. The CDR3 coding sequence is TGTGCCAGCAGTTTATCGCGGACAGGCCTGAACACTGAAGCTTTCTTT.

For the CDR3, the DNA is TGTGCCAGCAGTGAGTCGTGGCAGTCAGAGACCCAGTACTTC. Protein sequence: CASSESWQSETQYF. The V call is TRBV6-1, the J call TRBJ2-5; D unclear. Trimming stripped 3 bases from V and 4 bases from J, with 12 bases between. Germline values: CDR1 MNHNS, CDR2 SASEGT. The CDR3 spans 14 residues.